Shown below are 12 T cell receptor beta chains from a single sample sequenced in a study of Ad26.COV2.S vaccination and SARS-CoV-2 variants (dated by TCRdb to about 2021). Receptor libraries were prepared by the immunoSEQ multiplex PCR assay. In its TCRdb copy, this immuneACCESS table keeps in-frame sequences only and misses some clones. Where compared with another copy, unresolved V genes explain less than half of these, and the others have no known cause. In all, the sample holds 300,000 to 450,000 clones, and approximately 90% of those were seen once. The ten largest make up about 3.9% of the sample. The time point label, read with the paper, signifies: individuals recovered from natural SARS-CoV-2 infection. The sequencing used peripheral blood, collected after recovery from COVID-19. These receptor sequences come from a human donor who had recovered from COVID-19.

The CDR3 sequence: CASSPSGGATGELFF. The CDR3 DNA reads TGTGCCAGCAGCCCTAGCGGGGGGGCCACCGGGGAGCTGTTTTTT. The chain couples TRBV9 to TRBJ2-2; the match to TRBD2 covers 12 bases. Germline trimming cut 4 bases from V and 4 bases from J; bases unmatched to any gene: 2. Per germline, CDR1 SGDLS and CDR2 YYNGEE. This CDR3 has 15 amino acids.

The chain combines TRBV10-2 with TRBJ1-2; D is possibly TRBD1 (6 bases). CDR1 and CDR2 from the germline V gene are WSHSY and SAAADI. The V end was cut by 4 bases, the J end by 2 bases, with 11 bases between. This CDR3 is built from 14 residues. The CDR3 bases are TGCGCCAGCAGTGGGGACACGACCAACTATGGCTACACCTTC. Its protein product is CASSGDTTNYGYTF.

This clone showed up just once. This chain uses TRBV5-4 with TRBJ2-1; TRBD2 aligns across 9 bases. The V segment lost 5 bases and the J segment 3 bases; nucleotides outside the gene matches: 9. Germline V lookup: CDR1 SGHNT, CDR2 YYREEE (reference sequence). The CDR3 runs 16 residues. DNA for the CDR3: TGTGCCAGCAGTCGCTTCACTAGCGGGCTCTACAATGAGCAGTTCTTC. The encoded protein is CASSRFTSGLYNEQFF.

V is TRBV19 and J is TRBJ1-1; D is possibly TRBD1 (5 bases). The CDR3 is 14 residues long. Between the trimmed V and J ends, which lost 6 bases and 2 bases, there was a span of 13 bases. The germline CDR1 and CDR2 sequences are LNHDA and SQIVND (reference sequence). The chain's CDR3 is CASSKTTENTEAFF. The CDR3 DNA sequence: TGTGCCAGTAGCAAAACGACAGAAAACACTGAAGCTTTCTTT.

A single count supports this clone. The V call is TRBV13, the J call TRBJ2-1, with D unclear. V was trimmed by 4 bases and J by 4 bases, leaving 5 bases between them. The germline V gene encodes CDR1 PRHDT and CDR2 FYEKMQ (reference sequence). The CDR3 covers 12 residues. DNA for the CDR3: TGTGCCAGCAGCTCCCTATACAATGAGCAGTTCTTC. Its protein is CASSSLYNEQFF.

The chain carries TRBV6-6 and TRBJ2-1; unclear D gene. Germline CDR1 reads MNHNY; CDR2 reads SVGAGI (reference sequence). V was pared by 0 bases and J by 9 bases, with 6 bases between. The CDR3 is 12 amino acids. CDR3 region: CASSYSQTEQFF. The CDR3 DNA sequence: TGTGCCAGCAGTTACTCGCAAACTGAGCAGTTCTTC.

The CDR3 sequence is CASSFEGRGIYGYTF. Written as DNA, the CDR3 is TGTGCCAGCAGTTTTGAAGGCAGGGGAATCTATGGCTACACCTTC. The chain joins TRBV27 to TRBJ1-2; D might be TRBD1 (6 bases). The length of the CDR3 is 15 residues. The germline V and J ends were trimmed by 3 bases and 4 bases, with 15 bases remaining between them. CDR1 and CDR2 (germline): MNHEY, SMNVEV (reference sequence).

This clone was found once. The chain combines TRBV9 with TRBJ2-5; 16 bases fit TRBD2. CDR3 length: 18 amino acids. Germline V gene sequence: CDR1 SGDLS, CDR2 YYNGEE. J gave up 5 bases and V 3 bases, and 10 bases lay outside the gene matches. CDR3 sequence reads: CASSEGTSGGALFETQYF. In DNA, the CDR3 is TGTGCCAGCAGCGAAGGGACTAGCGGGGGGGCCTTGTTTGAGACCCAGTACTTC.

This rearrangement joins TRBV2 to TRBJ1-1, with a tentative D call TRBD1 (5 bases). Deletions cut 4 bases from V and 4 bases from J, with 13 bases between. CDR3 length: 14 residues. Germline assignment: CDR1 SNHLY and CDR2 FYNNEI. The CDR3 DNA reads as TGTGCCAGCAGTGGGCCAGGGTCGCCCACTGAAGCTTTCTTT. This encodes CASSGPGSPTEAFF. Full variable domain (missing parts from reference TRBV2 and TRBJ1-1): EPEVTQTPSHQVTQMGQEVILRCVPISNHLYFYWYRQILGQKVEFLVSFYNNEISEKSEIFDDQFSVERPDGSNFTLKIRSTKLEDSAMYFCASSGPGSPTEAFFGQGTRLTVV.

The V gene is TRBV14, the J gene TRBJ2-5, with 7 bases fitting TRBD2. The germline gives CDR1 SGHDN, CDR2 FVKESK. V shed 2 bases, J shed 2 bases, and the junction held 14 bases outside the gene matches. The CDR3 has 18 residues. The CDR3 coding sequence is TGTGCCAGCAGCCAATTGGCTCAATGGCGGGGGAATCAAGAGACCCAGTACTTC. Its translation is CASSQLAQWRGNQETQYF.

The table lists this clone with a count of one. In DNA form, the CDR3 reads TGTGCCAGCAGTGAAGCAGGGATGGGCACTGAAGCTTTCTTT. Encoded protein: CASSEAGMGTEAFF. The rearrangement links TRBV6-1 to TRBJ1-1; D ambiguous. The germline V gene encodes CDR1 MNHNS and CDR2 SASEGT. The length of the CDR3 is 14 residues. The V end lost 0 bases, the J end lost 4 bases, and 9 bases lay between the germline ends.

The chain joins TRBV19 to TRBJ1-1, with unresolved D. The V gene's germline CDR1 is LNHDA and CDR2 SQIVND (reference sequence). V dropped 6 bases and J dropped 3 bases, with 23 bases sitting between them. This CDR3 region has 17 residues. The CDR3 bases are TGTGCCAGTAGCCGAATCGGGGATCCCTCCAGATACACTGAAGCTTTCTTT. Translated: CASSRIGDPSRYTEAFF.